This T cell receptor (beta chain) originates from a study of identical twins. Study-wide points: Cord blood beta clonotypes that were abundant carried fewer insertions, and memory repertoires showed no such trend. The study reached conclusions through statistical analysis that was cross-sectional, not following the same donors.

This CDR3 region has 16 residues. Trimming shortened V by 2 bases and J by 7 bases, and 20 bases separated the two germline ends. The V gene's germline CDR1 is MNHEY and CDR2 SVGAGI. Each CDR3 protein is one row after TCRdb ran MiXCR on the 5' RACE reads. Of roughly 290,000 distinct CDR3 sequences listed, about 8.3% are singletons. This clonotype was counted ten times or more. Its antigen is not known. These same data were also listed under a study on yellow fever vaccine responses in identical twins.

This rearrangement joins TRBV6-5 to TRBJ1-1; D gene unclear. This receptor was obtained from a young woman in good health. Input material: memory (CD45RO+) T cells sorted from blood. CDR3 protein: CASSYGRIGRSSEAFF. For the CDR3, the DNA is TGTGCCAGCAGTTACGGGAGAATTGGGAGATCAAGTGAAGCTTTCTTT.